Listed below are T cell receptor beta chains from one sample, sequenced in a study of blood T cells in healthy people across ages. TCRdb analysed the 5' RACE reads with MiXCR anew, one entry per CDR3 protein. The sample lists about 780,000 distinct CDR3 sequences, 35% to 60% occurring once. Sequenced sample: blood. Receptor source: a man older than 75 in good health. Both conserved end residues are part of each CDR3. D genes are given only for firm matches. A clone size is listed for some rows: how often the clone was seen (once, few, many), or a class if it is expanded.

cdr3_aa: CASSPLGTVASGANVLTF
cdr3_nt: TGTGCCAGCAGTCCCTTGGGGACTGTCGCCTCTGGGGCCAACGTCCTGACTTTC
clone_size: few
d_call: .
j_call: TRBJ2-6
v_call: TRBV25-1

cdr3_aa: CAWRLGLAGGDTQYF
cdr3_nt: TGTGCCTGGAGGCTGGGACTAGCGGGAGGGGATACGCAGTATTTT
clone_size: .
d_call: TRBD2
j_call: TRBJ2-3
v_call: TRBV30

cdr3_aa: CASSSTSESYNEQFF
cdr3_nt: TGTGCCAGCAGCTCAACTAGCGAGTCCTACAATGAGCAGTTCTTC
clone_size: few
d_call: TRBD2
j_call: TRBJ2-1
v_call: TRBV9

cdr3_aa: CSAVRDKNQPQHF
cdr3_nt: TGCAGTGCTGTCCGGGACAAGAATCAGCCCCAGCATTTT
clone_size: .
d_call: .
j_call: TRBJ1-5
v_call: TRBV20-1

cdr3_aa: CASSLEGERAEAFF
cdr3_nt: TGTGCCAGCAGCTTAGAAGGGGAACGGGCTGAAGCTTTCTTT
clone_size: few
d_call: .
j_call: TRBJ1-1
v_call: TRBV11-3

cdr3_aa: CASSTGQGRGYTF
cdr3_nt: TGCGCCAGCAGCACCGGACAGGGAAGAGGCTACACCTTC
clone_size: .
d_call: TRBD1
j_call: TRBJ1-2
v_call: TRBV5-1

cdr3_aa: CASSLVQGLFKNIQYF
cdr3_nt: TGTGCCAGCAGCTTAGTACAGGGGCTCTTCAAAAACATTCAGTACTTC
clone_size: .
d_call: TRBD1
j_call: TRBJ2-4
v_call: TRBV11-2

cdr3_aa: CASSRAGGTEQYF
cdr3_nt: TGTGCCAGCAGTCGGGCGGGAGGCACCGAGCAGTACTTC
clone_size: .
d_call: TRBD2
j_call: TRBJ2-7
v_call: TRBV12-3/TRBV12-4

cdr3_aa: CASRKRVPSTDTQYF
cdr3_nt: TGTGCCAGCAGGAAGAGAGTTCCGAGCACAGATACGCAGTATTTT
clone_size: .
d_call: .
j_call: TRBJ2-3
v_call: TRBV27

cdr3_aa: CASQFSGSIEQFF
cdr3_nt: TGTGCCAGCCAGTTTAGCGGGAGCATAGAGCAGTTCTTC
clone_size: few
d_call: TRBD2
j_call: TRBJ2-1
v_call: TRBV25-1

cdr3_aa: CASSPTGSRNEKLFF
cdr3_nt: TGCGCCAGCAGCCCAACAGGGTCCCGTAATGAAAAACTGTTTTTT
clone_size: few
d_call: .
j_call: TRBJ1-4
v_call: TRBV5-1

cdr3_aa: CASSQGNSGQGFYEQYF
cdr3_nt: TGCGCCAGCAGCCAAGGGAACTCGGGACAGGGCTTCTACGAGCAGTACTTC
clone_size: .
d_call: TRBD1
j_call: TRBJ2-7
v_call: TRBV4-1

cdr3_aa: CAWSFRDRGSYEQYF
cdr3_nt: TGTGCCTGGAGTTTCCGGGACAGGGGATCCTACGAGCAGTACTTC
clone_size: few
d_call: TRBD1
j_call: TRBJ2-7
v_call: TRBV30

cdr3_aa: CSATDRGYEQFF
cdr3_nt: TGCAGTGCAACGGACAGGGGGTATGAGCAGTTCTTC
clone_size: .
d_call: TRBD1
j_call: TRBJ2-1
v_call: TRBV20-1

cdr3_aa: CSAGTFKNIQYF
cdr3_nt: TGCAGCGCCGGGACATTCAAAAACATTCAGTACTTC
clone_size: .
d_call: .
j_call: TRBJ2-4
v_call: TRBV29-1

cdr3_aa: CAWSSGGSVGGETQYF
cdr3_nt: TGTGCCTGGAGCTCGGGAGGGAGTGTAGGGGGAGAGACCCAGTACTTC
clone_size: .
d_call: TRBD2
j_call: TRBJ2-5
v_call: TRBV30

cdr3_aa: CSAKVGGSGNTIYF
cdr3_nt: TGCAGTGCTAAAGTAGGAGGGTCTGGAAACACCATATATTTT
clone_size: .
d_call: .
j_call: TRBJ1-3
v_call: TRBV20-1

cdr3_aa: CASSLAPQEETQYF
cdr3_nt: TGCGCCAGCAGCTTGGCCCCCCAAGAAGAGACCCAGTACTTC
clone_size: .
d_call: .
j_call: TRBJ2-5
v_call: TRBV5-1

cdr3_aa: CAWSGQSEETQYF
cdr3_nt: TGTGCCTGGAGTGGCCAGTCAGAAGAGACCCAGTACTTC
clone_size: .
d_call: .
j_call: TRBJ2-5
v_call: TRBV30

cdr3_aa: CAISTSGSSYEQYF
cdr3_nt: TGTGCCATCTCGACTAGCGGGAGTTCCTACGAGCAGTACTTC
clone_size: few
d_call: TRBD2
j_call: TRBJ2-7
v_call: TRBV10-3

cdr3_aa: CASIEGPSNSYNEQFF
cdr3_nt: TGTGCCAGCATCGAGGGTCCTTCTAACTCCTACAATGAGCAGTTCTTC
clone_size: .
d_call: .
j_call: TRBJ2-1
v_call: TRBV6-1

cdr3_aa: CSASRAGRSWFYEQFF
cdr3_nt: TGCAGTGCCTCGAGGGCAGGGAGATCTTGGTTCTATGAGCAGTTCTTC
clone_size: once
d_call: .
j_call: TRBJ2-1
v_call: TRBV20-1